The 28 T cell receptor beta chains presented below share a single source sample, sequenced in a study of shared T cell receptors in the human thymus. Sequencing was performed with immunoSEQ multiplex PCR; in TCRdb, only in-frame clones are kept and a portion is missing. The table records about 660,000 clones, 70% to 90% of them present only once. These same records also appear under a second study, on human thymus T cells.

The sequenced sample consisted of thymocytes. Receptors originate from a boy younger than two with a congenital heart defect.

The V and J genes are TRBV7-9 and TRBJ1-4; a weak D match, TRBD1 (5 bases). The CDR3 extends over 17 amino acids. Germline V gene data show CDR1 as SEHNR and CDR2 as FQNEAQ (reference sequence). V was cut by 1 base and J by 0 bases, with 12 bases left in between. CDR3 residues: CASSLETWGATNEKLFF. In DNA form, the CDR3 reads TGTGCCAGCAGCTTAGAGACGTGGGGGGCAACTAATGAAAAACTGTTTTTT.

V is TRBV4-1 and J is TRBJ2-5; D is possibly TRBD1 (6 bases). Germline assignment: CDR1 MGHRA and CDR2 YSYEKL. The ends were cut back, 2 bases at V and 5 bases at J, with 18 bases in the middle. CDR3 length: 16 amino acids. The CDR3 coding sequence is TGCGCCAGCAGCCAACCCCTAGGGGGTAAGAGGGAGACCCAGTACTTC. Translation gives CASSQPLGGKRETQYF.

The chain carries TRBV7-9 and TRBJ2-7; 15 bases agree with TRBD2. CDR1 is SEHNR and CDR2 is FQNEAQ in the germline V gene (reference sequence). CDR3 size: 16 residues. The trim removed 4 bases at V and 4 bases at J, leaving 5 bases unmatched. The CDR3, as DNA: TGTGCCAGCAGCTGTCGGACTAGCGGGAGGGAATACGAGCAGTACTTC. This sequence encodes CASSCRTSGREYEQYF.

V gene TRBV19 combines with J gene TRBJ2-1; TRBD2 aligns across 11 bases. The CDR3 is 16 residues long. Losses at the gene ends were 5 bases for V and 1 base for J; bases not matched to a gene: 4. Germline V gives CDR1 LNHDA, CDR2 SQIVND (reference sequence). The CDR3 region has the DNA TGTGCCAGTAGTGAGACTAGCGGGATTTCCTACAATGAGCAGTTCTTC. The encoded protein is CASSETSGISYNEQFF.

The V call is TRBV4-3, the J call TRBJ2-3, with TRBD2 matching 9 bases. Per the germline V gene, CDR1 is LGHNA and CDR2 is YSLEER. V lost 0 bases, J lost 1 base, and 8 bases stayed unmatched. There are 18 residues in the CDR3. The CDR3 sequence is CASSQDGWRTSGTDTQYF. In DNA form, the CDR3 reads TGCGCCAGCAGCCAAGATGGCTGGAGGACTAGCGGCACAGATACGCAGTATTTT.

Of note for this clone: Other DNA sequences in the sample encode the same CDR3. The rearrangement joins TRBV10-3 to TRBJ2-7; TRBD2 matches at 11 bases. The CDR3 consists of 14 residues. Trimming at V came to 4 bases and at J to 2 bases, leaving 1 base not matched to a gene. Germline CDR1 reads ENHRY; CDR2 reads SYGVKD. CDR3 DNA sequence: TGTGCCATCAGTGGGACTAGCGGGCCCTACGAGCAGTACTTC. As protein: CAISGTSGPYEQYF.

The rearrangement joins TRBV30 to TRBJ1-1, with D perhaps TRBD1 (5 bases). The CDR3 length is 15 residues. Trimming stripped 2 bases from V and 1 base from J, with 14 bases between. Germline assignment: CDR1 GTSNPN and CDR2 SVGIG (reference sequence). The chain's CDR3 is CAWSPREERNTEAFF. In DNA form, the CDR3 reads TGTGCCTGGAGTCCCAGGGAAGAAAGGAACACTGAAGCTTTCTTT.

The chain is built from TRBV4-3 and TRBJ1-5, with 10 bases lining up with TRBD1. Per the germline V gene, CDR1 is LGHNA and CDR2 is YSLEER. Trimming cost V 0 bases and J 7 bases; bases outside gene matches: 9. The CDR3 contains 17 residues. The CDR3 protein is CASSQEAMGQGSQPQHF. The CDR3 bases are TGCGCCAGCAGCCAAGAAGCAATGGGACAGGGGTCCCAGCCCCAGCATTTT.

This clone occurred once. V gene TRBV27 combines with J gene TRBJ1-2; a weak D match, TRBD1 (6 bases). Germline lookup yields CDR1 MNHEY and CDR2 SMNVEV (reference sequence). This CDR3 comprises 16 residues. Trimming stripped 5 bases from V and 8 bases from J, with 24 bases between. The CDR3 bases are TGTGCCAGCAGTGCGATCGGGACACTCCCTCAGTCGGGCTACACCTTC. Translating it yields CASSAIGTLPQSGYTF.

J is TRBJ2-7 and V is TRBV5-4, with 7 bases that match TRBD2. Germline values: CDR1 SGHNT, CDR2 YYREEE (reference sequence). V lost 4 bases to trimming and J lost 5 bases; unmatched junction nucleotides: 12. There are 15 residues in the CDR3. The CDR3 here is CASSPRTSRPNEQYF. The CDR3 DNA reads TGTGCCAGCAGCCCCAGGACTAGTAGGCCCAACGAGCAGTACTTC.

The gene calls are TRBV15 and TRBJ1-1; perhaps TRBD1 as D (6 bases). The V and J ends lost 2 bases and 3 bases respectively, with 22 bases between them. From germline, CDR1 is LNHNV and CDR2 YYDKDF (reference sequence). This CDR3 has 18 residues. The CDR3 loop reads CATSRPPTPPGEYTEAFF. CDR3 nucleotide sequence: TGTGCCACCAGCAGACCCCCAACGCCTCCAGGGGAATACACTGAAGCTTTCTTT.

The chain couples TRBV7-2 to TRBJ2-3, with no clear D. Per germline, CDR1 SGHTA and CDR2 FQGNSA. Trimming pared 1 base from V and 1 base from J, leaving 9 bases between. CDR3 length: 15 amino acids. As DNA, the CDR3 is TGTGCCAGCAGCTTAGTGGCAGACTGCACAGATACGCAGTATTTT. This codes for CASSLVADCTDTQYF.

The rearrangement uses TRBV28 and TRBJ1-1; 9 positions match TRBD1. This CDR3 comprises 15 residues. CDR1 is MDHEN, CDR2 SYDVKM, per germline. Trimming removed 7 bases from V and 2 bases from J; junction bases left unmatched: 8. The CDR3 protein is CASTPRQGGNTEAFF. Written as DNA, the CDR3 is TGTGCCAGCACCCCCCGACAGGGGGGAAACACTGAAGCTTTCTTT.

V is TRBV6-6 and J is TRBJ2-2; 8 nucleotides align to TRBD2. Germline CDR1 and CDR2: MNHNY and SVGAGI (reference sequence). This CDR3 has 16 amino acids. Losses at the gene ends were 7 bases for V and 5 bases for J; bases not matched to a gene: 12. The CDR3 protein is CASTPGGGRWTGELFF. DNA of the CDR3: TGTGCCAGCACACCGGGCGGGGGGCGATGGACCGGGGAGCTGTTTTTT.

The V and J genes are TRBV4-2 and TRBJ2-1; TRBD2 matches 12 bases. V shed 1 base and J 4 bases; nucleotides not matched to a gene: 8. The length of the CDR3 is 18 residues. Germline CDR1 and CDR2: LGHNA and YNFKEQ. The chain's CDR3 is CASSQASGRAEKYNEQFF. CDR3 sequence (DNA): TGTGCCAGCAGCCAAGCTAGCGGGAGGGCTGAGAAATACAATGAGCAGTTCTTC.

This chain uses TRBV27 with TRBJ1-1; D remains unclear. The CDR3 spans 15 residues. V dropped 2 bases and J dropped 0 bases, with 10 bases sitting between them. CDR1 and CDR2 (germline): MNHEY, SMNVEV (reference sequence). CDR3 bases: TGTGCCAGCAGTTTAATTCGAGGGATGAACACTGAAGCTTTCTTT. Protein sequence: CASSLIRGMNTEAFF.

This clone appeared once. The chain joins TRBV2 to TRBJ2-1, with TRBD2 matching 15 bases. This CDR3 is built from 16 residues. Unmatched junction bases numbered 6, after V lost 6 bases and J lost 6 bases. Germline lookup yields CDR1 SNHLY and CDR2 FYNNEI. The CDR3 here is CASSRTSGRACNEQFF. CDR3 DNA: TGTGCCAGCAGCAGGACTAGCGGGAGGGCCTGCAATGAGCAGTTCTTC.

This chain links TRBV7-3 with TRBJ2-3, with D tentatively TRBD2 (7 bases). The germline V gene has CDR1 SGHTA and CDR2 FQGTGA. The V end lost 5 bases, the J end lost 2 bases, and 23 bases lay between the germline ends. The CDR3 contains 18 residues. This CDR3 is CASSLGGARADPTDTQYF. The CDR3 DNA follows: TGTGCCAGCAGCCTAGGGGGGGCGCGAGCGGACCCCACAGATACGCAGTATTTT.

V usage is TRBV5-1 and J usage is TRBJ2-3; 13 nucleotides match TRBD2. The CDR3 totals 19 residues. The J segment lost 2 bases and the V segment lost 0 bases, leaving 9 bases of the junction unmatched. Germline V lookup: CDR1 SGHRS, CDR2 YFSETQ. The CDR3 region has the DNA TGCGCCAGCAGCTTGGGGCCCATCGGGACTAGCGGGAACACAGATACGCAGTATTTT. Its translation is CASSLGPIGTSGNTDTQYF. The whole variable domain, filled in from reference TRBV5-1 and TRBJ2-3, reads KAGVTQTPRYLIKTRGQQVTLSCSPISGHRSVSWYQQTPGQGLQFLFEYFSETQRNKGNFPGRFSGRQFSNSRSEMNVSTLELGDSALYLCASSLGPIGTSGNTDTQYFGPGTRLTVL.

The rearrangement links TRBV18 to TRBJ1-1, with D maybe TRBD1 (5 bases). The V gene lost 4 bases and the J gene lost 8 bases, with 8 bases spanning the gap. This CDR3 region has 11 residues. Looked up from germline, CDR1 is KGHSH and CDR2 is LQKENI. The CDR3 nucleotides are TGTGCCAGCTCACAGCCAGGGGAAGCTTTCTTT. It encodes CASSQPGEAFF.

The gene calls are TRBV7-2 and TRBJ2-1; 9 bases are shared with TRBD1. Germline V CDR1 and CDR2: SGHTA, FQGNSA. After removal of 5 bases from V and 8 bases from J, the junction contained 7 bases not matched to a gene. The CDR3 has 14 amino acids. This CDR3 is CASSPWDRDYEQFF. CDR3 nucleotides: TGTGCCAGCAGCCCGTGGGACAGGGACTATGAGCAGTTCTTC.

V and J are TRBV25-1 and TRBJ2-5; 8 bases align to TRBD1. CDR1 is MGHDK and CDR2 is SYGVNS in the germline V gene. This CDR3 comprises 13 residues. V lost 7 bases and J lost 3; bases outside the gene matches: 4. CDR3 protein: CASMDRAKETQYF. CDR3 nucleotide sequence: TGTGCCAGCATGGACAGGGCCAAAGAGACCCAGTACTTC.

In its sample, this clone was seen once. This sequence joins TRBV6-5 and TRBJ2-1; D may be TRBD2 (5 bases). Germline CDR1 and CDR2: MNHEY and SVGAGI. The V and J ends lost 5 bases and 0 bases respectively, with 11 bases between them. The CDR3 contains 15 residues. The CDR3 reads CASSPSGHSYNEQFF. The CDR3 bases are TGTGCCAGCAGTCCCAGCGGCCACTCCTACAATGAGCAGTTCTTC.

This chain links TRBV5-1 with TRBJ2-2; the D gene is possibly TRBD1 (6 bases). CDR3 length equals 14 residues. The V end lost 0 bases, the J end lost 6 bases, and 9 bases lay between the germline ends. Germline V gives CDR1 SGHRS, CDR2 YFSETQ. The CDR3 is CASSLAKGAGELFF. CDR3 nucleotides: TGCGCCAGCAGCTTGGCCAAGGGGGCCGGGGAGCTGTTTTTT.

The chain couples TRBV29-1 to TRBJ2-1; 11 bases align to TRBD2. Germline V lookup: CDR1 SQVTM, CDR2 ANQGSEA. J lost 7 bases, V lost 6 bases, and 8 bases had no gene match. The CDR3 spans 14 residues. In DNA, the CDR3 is TGCAGCGTGGGCGGGGGACTAGCGGCAAATGAGCAGTTCTTC. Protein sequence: CSVGGGLAANEQFF.

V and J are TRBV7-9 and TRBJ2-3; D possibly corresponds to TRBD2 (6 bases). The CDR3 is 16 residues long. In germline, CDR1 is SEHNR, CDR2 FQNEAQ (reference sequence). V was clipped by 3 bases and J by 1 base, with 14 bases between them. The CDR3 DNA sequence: TGTGCCAGCAGCTTCTTTGGCGGGACGGGCACAGATACGCAGTATTTT. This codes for CASSFFGGTGTDTQYF.

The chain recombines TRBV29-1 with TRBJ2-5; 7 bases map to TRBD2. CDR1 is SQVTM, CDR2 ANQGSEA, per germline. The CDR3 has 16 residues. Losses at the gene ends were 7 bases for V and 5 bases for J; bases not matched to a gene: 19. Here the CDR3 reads CSGVGGRWVGRETQYF. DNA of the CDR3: TGCAGCGGGGTGGGCGGGAGATGGGTAGGGAGGGAGACCCAGTACTTC.

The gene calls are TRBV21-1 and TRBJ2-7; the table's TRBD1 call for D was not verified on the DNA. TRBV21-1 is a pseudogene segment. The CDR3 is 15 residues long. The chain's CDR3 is CASSKGPRASYEQYF. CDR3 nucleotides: TGTGCCAGCAGCAAAGGGCCCAGGGCCTCCTACGAGCAGTACTTC.